This is a list of T cell receptor beta chains from one sample in a study of identical twins. TCRdb re-derived calls from the 5' RACE reads in MiXCR, one entry per CDR3 protein. The sample lists a few hundred thousand distinct CDR3 sequences, approximately 12% occurring once. In addition, the sample was reused for a study of yellow fever vaccine responses in identical twins.

The material sequenced was memory (CD45RO+) T cells sorted from blood. The receptors originated from a woman between 18 and 29 years old in good health. Each CDR3 is given with its conserved first and last residue. The D gene is left open where the match is weak. Where a row states a size, it is once, few, many or the class of an expanded clone; other rows omit it.

TRBD1	TRBV20-1	.	TRBJ1-5	14	TGCAGTGCTCTCCCCGGGACAGGGAATCAGCCCCAGCATTTT	CSALPGTGNQPQHF
.	TRBV12-3/TRBV12-4	.	TRBJ2-3	13	TGTGCCAGCACGGGCACCCACACAGATACGCAGTATTTT	CASTGTHTDTQYF
TRBD2	TRBV28	.	TRBJ2-1	15	TGTGCCAGCCCCCCCCCTAGCGGGAGAGGGAATGAGCAGTTCTTC	CASPPPSGRGNEQFF
.	TRBV11-2	few	TRBJ2-5	15	TGTGCCAGCAGCTTAGAAGGGACAAGGAAAGAGACCCAGTACTTC	CASSLEGTRKETQYF
.	TRBV9	.	TRBJ2-7	11	TGTGCCAGCAGCGGCCCAGCAGGGCAGTACTTC	CASSGPAGQYF
.	TRBV5-1	.	TRBJ2-1	17	TGCGCCAGCAGCTTAAACGGGGGCGGATACTCCTACAATGAGCAGTTCTTC	CASSLNGGGYSYNEQFF
TRBD2	TRBV24-1	many	TRBJ2-1	17	TGTGCCACCAGTGGGAGCCAACTAGCGAGCTCCTACAATGAGCAGTTCTTC	CATSGSQLASSYNEQFF
.	TRBV18	.	TRBJ2-7	15	TGTGCCAGCTCACCACCCACAGGGCTCAGCTACGAGCAGTACTTC	CASSPPTGLSYEQYF
.	TRBV27	many	TRBJ2-1	13	TGTGCCAGCAGTTTACTAGTAGACAATGAGCAGTTCTTC	CASSLLVDNEQFF
.	TRBV30	.	TRBJ2-5	15	TGTGCCTGGAGCCAAGAGACAGAAGAACAAGAGACCCAGTACTTC	CAWSQETEEQETQYF
.	TRBV3-1	many	TRBJ1-2	14	TGTGCCAGCAGCCAAGGCCAAACAGGGCATGGCTACACCTTC	CASSQGQTGHGYTF
TRBD1	TRBV6-2/TRBV6-3	few	TRBJ2-1	15	TGTGCCAGCACCCCCAGACAGGGCTACTACAATGAGCAGTTCTTC	CASTPRQGYYNEQFF
.	TRBV29-1	many	TRBJ1-1	12	TGCAGCGTCTTCATCGCAGGGACTGAAGCTTTCTTT	CSVFIAGTEAFF
.	TRBV29-1	many	TRBJ1-1	15	TGCAGCGTTGAAGCCAGGGGCGCTAAGAGCACTGAAGCTTTCTTT	CSVEARGAKSTEAFF
.	TRBV3-1	few	TRBJ2-5	12	TGTGCCAGCAGCATAGGGGAAGAGACCCAGTACTTC	CASSIGEETQYF
.	TRBV15	few	TRBJ1-4	15	TGTGCCACCAGCAGAAAGGGTGCAACTAATGAAAAACTGTTTTTT	CATSRKGATNEKLFF
TRBD1	TRBV2	.	TRBJ2-7	14	TGTGCCAGCATGTCGGACAGGGGGTTGGGGGAGCAGTACTTC	CASMSDRGLGEQYF
.	TRBV6-4	.	TRBJ2-2	14	TGTGCCAGCATGGGGGACTCGAACACCGGGGAGCTGTTTTTT	CASMGDSNTGELFF
TRBD2	TRBV6-4	medium-sized	TRBJ2-1	14	TGTGCCAGCAGTGGGTTAGCGGGGAGTGAACGGCAGTTCTTC	CASSGLAGSERQFF
TRBD2	TRBV5-5	few	TRBJ2-1	14	TGTGCCAGCAGCCACGGGACTAACTACAATGAGCAGTTCTTC	CASSHGTNYNEQFF
.	TRBV29-1	.	TRBJ1-1	13	TGCAGCGTTGTTAAGTCAGTCAACACTGAAGCTTTCTTT	CSVVKSVNTEAFF
.	TRBV7-9	many	TRBJ2-2	15	TGTGCCAGCAGCTTAGCCTCAGGGCTGACCGGGGAGCTGTTTTTT	CASSLASGLTGELFF
.	TRBV30	few	TRBJ2-1	15	TGTGCCTGGGAGATAGGGCGGAGCTCCTACAATGAGCAGTTCTTC	CAWEIGRSSYNEQFF
.	TRBV10-3	.	TRBJ2-1	12	TGTGCCATCGCCCGACGTGTGGATGAGCAGTTCTTC	CAIARRVDEQFF
.	TRBV12-3/TRBV12-4	many	TRBJ2-2	14	TGTGCCAGCAGTTTGAGGGAGAACACCGGGGAGCTGTTTTTT	CASSLRENTGELFF
TRBD2	TRBV7-9	.	TRBJ2-2	16	TGTGCCAGCAGCTCTTCTAGCGGGACGGGCACCGGGGAGCTGTTTTTT	CASSSSSGTGTGELFF
TRBD2	TRBV7-2	.	TRBJ2-7	15	TGTGCCAGCAGCGTAGGGACTAGTTCTTCCTACGAGCAGTACTTC	CASSVGTSSSYEQYF
.	TRBV25-1	.	TRBJ2-3	14	TGTGCCAGCAGTGGCACAGGGAGCACAGATACGCAGTATTTT	CASSGTGSTDTQYF
.	TRBV7-9	few	TRBJ2-1	12	TGTGCCAGCAGCTTAAGCAGCAATGAGCAGTTCTTC	CASSLSSNEQFF
TRBD2	TRBV18	few	TRBJ2-1	15	TGTGCCAGCTCACCCGTAGCGGGCGTTGGCAATGAGCAGTTCTTC	CASSPVAGVGNEQFF
.	TRBV28	many	TRBJ2-2	15	TGTGCCAGCAGAAATAGGGGTCCGGACACCGGGGAGCTGTTTTTT	CASRNRGPDTGELFF
TRBD1	TRBV9	few	TRBJ1-1	15	TGTGCCAGCAGCGTAGGAGGACAGGGGGACACTGAAGCTTTCTTT	CASSVGGQGDTEAFF
.	TRBV6-1	.	TRBJ2-7	14	TGTGCCAGCGCGTGGACAGATACCAGCTACGAGCAGTACTTC	CASAWTDTSYEQYF
TRBD1	TRBV20-1	few	TRBJ1-1	13	TGCAGTGCGCCGGGACAGGGGAACACTGAAGCTTTCTTT	CSAPGQGNTEAFF
.	TRBV6-6	few	TRBJ2-1	12	TGTGCCAGCACTACGCGATACAATGAGCAGTTCTTC	CASTTRYNEQFF
TRBD1	TRBV5-8	.	TRBJ2-3	15	TGTGCCAGCAGCACGACAGGGGGTCGGGCAGATACGCAGTATTTT	CASSTTGGRADTQYF
.	TRBV5-5	few	TRBJ2-3	17	TGTGCCAGCAGCTTGGGAGGCCTGGGGGGATACACAGATACGCAGTATTTT	CASSLGGLGGYTDTQYF
.	TRBV27	few	TRBJ2-1	12	TGTGCCAGCAGAAACGAGGGAAATGAGCAGTTCTTC	CASRNEGNEQFF
TRBD2	TRBV7-2	many	TRBJ2-1	17	TGTGCCAGCAGCTTAGCGTGGGCGGGAGGGCAGGACAATGAGCAGTTCTTC	CASSLAWAGGQDNEQFF
.	TRBV11-2	.	TRBJ2-3	12	TGTGCCAGCAGCTCAGACGGGCGCAGGGCACATTTT	CASSSDGRRAHF
.	TRBV12-3/TRBV12-4	.	TRBJ1-1	12	TGTGCCAGCAGAGCCGGGAGGCCTGAAGCTTTCTTT	CASRAGRPEAFF
.	TRBV6-5	.	TRBJ1-1	14	TGTGCCAGCAGTTACGGGGGCGATACTCCTGAAGCTTTCTTT	CASSYGGDTPEAFF
.	TRBV4-3	few	TRBJ2-6	16	TGCGCCAGCAGCCGAGACCGATTCTCTGGGGCCAACGTCCTGACTTTC	CASSRDRFSGANVLTF
.	TRBV10-3	.	TRBJ2-1	16	TGTGCCATCAGAGATAGAGATAAAAGCTCCTACAATGAGCAGTTCTTC	CAIRDRDKSSYNEQFF
.	TRBV28	many	TRBJ2-3	13	TGTGCCAGCGCCGTTCCGGGCACAGATACGCAGTATTTT	CASAVPGTDTQYF
.	TRBV12-3/TRBV12-4	many	TRBJ2-7	14	TGTGCCAGCAGTTTAAGAGGACGTCCCTACGAGCAGTACTTC	CASSLRGRPYEQYF
TRBD1	TRBV3-1	.	TRBJ2-2	13	TGTGCCAGCAGCTACGGACAGGCCGGGGAGCTGTTTTTT	CASSYGQAGELFF
TRBD2	TRBV20-1	many	TRBJ2-3	15	TGCAGTGCTGGCCGTGGAGCGGGGGGTGTAGATACGCAGTATTTT	CSAGRGAGGVDTQYF